This TCR beta chain was captured in a study of CD4 T cells in relation to SARS-CoV-2 and coronaviruses. Whole-study context: After 10 to 11 days of antigen culture, PBMC TCR beta CDR3s were sequenced. Study-wide results and caveats: No crossreactivity against non-spike viral proteins was tested here. Each donor contributed either pre-pandemic or post-infection samples, not both.

The method was immunoSEQ multiplex PCR; TCRdb's version includes in-frame clones alone and lacks a portion of them. This sample has about 21,000 clones; about 71% occur once, and the top ten carry about a sixth. This clone was observed a handful of times. Its antigen is unknown. This CDR3 spans 15 amino acids. Germline V CDR1 and CDR2: LNHDA, SQIVND (reference sequence). Trimming left V 3 bases short and J 3 bases short, with 11 bases between. The unexposed donors gave CD4+ T cells in about 2011-2018, prior to COVID-19. Isolation of CD4+ T cells took place after around eleven days in culture. Cultures held under 2.5 million PBMCs per well with roughly 10 IU/ml IL-2.

The sequence was collected from a human donor in good health. This chain links TRBV19 with TRBJ2-2, with D tentatively TRBD1 or TRBD2 (7 bases each). Sequenced sample: CD4+ T cells from PBMCs, cultured in vitro. This chain's CDR3 is CASSMTGRDTGELFF. The CDR3 nucleotides are TGTGCCAGTAGTATGACAGGGAGGGACACCGGGGAGCTGTTTTTT.